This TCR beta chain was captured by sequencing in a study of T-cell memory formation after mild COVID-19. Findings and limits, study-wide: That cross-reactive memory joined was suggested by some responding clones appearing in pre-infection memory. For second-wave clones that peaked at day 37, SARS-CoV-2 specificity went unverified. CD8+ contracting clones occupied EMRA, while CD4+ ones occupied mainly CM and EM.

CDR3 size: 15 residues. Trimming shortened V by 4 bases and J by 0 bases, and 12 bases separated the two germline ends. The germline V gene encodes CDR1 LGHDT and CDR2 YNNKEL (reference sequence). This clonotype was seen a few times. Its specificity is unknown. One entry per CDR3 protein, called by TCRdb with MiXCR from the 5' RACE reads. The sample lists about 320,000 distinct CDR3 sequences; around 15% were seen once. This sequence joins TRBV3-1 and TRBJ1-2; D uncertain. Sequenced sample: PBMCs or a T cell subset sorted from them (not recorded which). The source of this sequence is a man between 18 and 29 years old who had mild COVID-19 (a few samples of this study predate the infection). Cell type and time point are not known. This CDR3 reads CASSPYLVTNYGYTF. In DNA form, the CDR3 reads TGTGCCAGCAGCCCTTACTTGGTCACTAACTATGGCTACACCTTC.